Listed below are T cell receptor beta chains from one sample, sequenced in a study of shared clonotypes between healthy human individuals. Here immunoSEQ multiplex PCR was the method, and the copy in TCRdb shows in-frame clones only, minus some. There are over a million clones in the sample; approximately 98% occur only once, and 0.4% to 0.45% lies in the top ten. Input material: naive CD4+ T cells sorted from blood. These TCRs come from a man aged 25-45 years in good health. Each CDR3 is given with its conserved first and last residue. The order of the fields is CDR3 length, D gene, J gene, clone size, V gene, CDR3 protein. The D gene is left open where the match is weak. Part of the rows lack a size; the others show once, few, many or a class for expanded clones.

length: 12; D: .; J: TRBJ2-7; size: once; V: TRBV7-9; CDR3: CASSRVADEQYF
length: 13; D: .; J: TRBJ1-5; size: .; V: TRBV10-3; CDR3: CAKARTGNQPQHF
length: 15; D: TRBD1; J: TRBJ1-5; size: .; V: TRBV2; CDR3: CASSVGQGGPQPQHF
length: 14; D: .; J: TRBJ2-2; size: once; V: TRBV5-1; CDR3: CASSSTLNTGELFF
length: 17; D: .; J: TRBJ1-2; size: .; V: TRBV14; CDR3: CASSPLTPSPGAYGYTF
length: 12; D: .; J: TRBJ2-1; size: .; V: TRBV13; CDR3: CASSPRYNEQFF
length: 14; D: TRBD1; J: TRBJ2-1; size: .; V: TRBV2; CDR3: CASSGQGRSNEQFF
length: 14; D: TRBD1; J: TRBJ1-2; size: .; V: TRBV27; CDR3: CASSWDRGLRGYTF
length: 13; D: TRBD2; J: TRBJ2-5; size: .; V: TRBV5-4; CDR3: CASGTRGSETQYF
length: 14; D: TRBD1; J: TRBJ2-1; size: .; V: TRBV29-1; CDR3: CSVVVGQGPHEQFF
length: 15; D: .; J: TRBJ1-5; size: few; V: TRBV10-3; CDR3: CAISESRDSNQPQHF
length: 12; D: .; J: TRBJ1-2; size: .; V: TRBV30; CDR3: CAWKKGAVGYTF
length: 15; D: TRBD1; J: TRBJ2-1; size: .; V: TRBV6-1; CDR3: CASSRDRVPKNEQFF
length: 14; D: TRBD1; J: TRBJ1-5; size: once; V: TRBV28; CDR3: CASGQQGAIQPQHF
length: 13; D: .; J: TRBJ1-5; size: .; V: TRBV7-3; CDR3: CASSLGQFFPQHF
length: 16; D: .; J: TRBJ1-2; size: .; V: TRBV5-4; CDR3: CASSNPTSGRSYGYTF